This is a list of T cell receptor beta chains from one sample in a study of identifying expanded T cells in peripheral blood. Sequencing used immunoSEQ multiplex PCR; TCRdb keeps in-frame clones, though not all of them. The data show under 150,000 clones, with 86% seen just once and around 8.2% held by the top ten. Specimen: blood. These TCRs come from a person between 18 and 75 years old in good health. CDR3s include the opening cysteine and the closing phenylalanine or tryptophan. A D gene is named only where the DNA matches it firmly. Where a row states a size, it is once, few, many or the class of an expanded clone; other rows omit it.

v_call: TRBV7-8
j_call: TRBJ1-4
clone_size: many
d_call: -
cdr3_aa: CASSPEYRETNEKLFF
cdr3_nt: TGTGCCAGCAGCCCAGAATACAGGGAAACTAATGAAAAACTGTTTTTT

v_call: TRBV15
j_call: TRBJ2-1
clone_size: -
d_call: TRBD2
cdr3_aa: CATKAGLAGTYNEQFF
cdr3_nt: TGTGCCACCAAGGCCGGACTAGCGGGGACCTACAATGAGCAGTTCTTC

v_call: TRBV11-3
j_call: TRBJ1-5
clone_size: -
d_call: TRBD1
cdr3_aa: CASSCGTGSNQPQHF
cdr3_nt: TGTGCCAGCAGCTGCGGGACAGGGAGCAATCAGCCCCAGCATTTT

v_call: TRBV6-6
j_call: TRBJ2-5
clone_size: -
d_call: TRBD2
cdr3_aa: CASIPSGGETQYF
cdr3_nt: TGTGCCAGCATCCCCTCGGGGGGAGAGACCCAGTACTTC

v_call: TRBV1
j_call: TRBJ1-5
clone_size: -
d_call: -
cdr3_aa: CTSSRKYSTRLNQPQHF
cdr3_nt: TGCACCAGCAGCCGCAAATATTCGACAAGACTCAATCAGCCCCAGCATTTT

v_call: TRBV15
j_call: TRBJ1-2
clone_size: -
d_call: -
cdr3_aa: CATSSPGHDNYGYTF
cdr3_nt: TGTGCCACCAGCAGTCCGGGACACGATAACTATGGCTACACCTTC

v_call: TRBV7-6
j_call: TRBJ2-7
clone_size: -
d_call: -
cdr3_aa: CASSVTSGTATYEQYF
cdr3_nt: TGTGCCAGCAGCGTAACCTCCGGGACGGCAACCTACGAGCAGTACTTC

v_call: TRBV7-2
j_call: TRBJ1-3
clone_size: -
d_call: -
cdr3_aa: CASSPSRGNSGNTIYF
cdr3_nt: TGTGCCAGCAGCCCCTCCCGCGGCAACTCTGGAAACACCATATATTTT

v_call: TRBV7-9
j_call: TRBJ2-7
clone_size: -
d_call: TRBD2
cdr3_aa: CASSLGLAGGEQYF
cdr3_nt: TGTGCCAGCAGCTTGGGACTAGCGGGAGGCGAGCAGTACTTC

v_call: TRBV4-3
j_call: TRBJ1-2
clone_size: -
d_call: -
cdr3_aa: CASSQDGEIDYGYTF
cdr3_nt: TGCGCCAGCAGCCAAGATGGGGAAATTGACTATGGCTACACCTTC

v_call: TRBV4-1
j_call: TRBJ2-1
clone_size: -
d_call: -
cdr3_aa: CASSQDQASRNNEQFF
cdr3_nt: TGCGCCAGCAGCCAAGATCAGGCTAGCAGAAACAATGAGCAGTTCTTC

v_call: TRBV7-9
j_call: TRBJ2-7
clone_size: -
d_call: TRBD1
cdr3_aa: CASSGTGEFEQYF
cdr3_nt: TGTGCCAGCAGTGGGACAGGGGAATTCGAGCAGTACTTC

v_call: TRBV5-4
j_call: TRBJ2-1
clone_size: -
d_call: -
cdr3_aa: CASSSSSTANEQFF
cdr3_nt: TGTGCCAGCAGCTCTTCATCGACAGCCAATGAGCAGTTCTTC

v_call: TRBV13
j_call: TRBJ2-3
clone_size: few
d_call: -
cdr3_aa: CASSFAGTKTDTQYF
cdr3_nt: TGTGCCAGCAGCTTTGCCGGGACAAAGACAGATACGCAGTATTTT

v_call: TRBV2
j_call: TRBJ1-5
clone_size: few
d_call: -
cdr3_aa: CASSRQSYSNQPQHF
cdr3_nt: TGTGCCAGCAGTAGACAGAGCTATAGCAATCAGCCCCAGCATTTT

v_call: TRBV18
j_call: TRBJ2-7
clone_size: -
d_call: -
cdr3_aa: CASSPARQDYEQYF
cdr3_nt: TGTGCCAGCTCACCAGCCAGGCAGGACTACGAGCAGTACTTC

v_call: TRBV7-2
j_call: TRBJ2-5
clone_size: -
d_call: -
cdr3_aa: CASSTGTLKETQYF
cdr3_nt: TGTGCCAGCAGCACCGGGACATTGAAAGAGACCCAGTACTTC

v_call: TRBV27
j_call: TRBJ2-5
clone_size: -
d_call: -
cdr3_aa: CASSLWRSQETQYF
cdr3_nt: TGTGCCAGCAGTTTATGGCGGTCCCAAGAGACCCAGTACTTC

v_call: TRBV7-6
j_call: TRBJ1-5
clone_size: -
d_call: -
cdr3_aa: CASSLDEDLGGSQHF
cdr3_nt: TGTGCCAGCAGCTTAGATGAAGATTTGGGGGGTTCCCAGCATTTT

v_call: TRBV29-1
j_call: TRBJ2-1
clone_size: few
d_call: -
cdr3_aa: CSAPGEANEQFF
cdr3_nt: TGCAGCGCCCCAGGTGAGGCCAATGAGCAGTTCTTC

v_call: TRBV5-3
j_call: TRBJ1-2
clone_size: -
d_call: TRBD1
cdr3_aa: CAGDRDRVTVVHGYTF
cdr3_nt: TGTGCCGGCGACCGGGACAGGGTTACGGTAGTCCATGGCTACACCTTC

v_call: TRBV5-1
j_call: TRBJ2-7
clone_size: -
d_call: TRBD2
cdr3_aa: CASSSRLREEGEQYF
cdr3_nt: TGCGCCAGCAGCTCCCGCCTGCGGGAGGAGGGCGAGCAGTACTTC

v_call: TRBV11-3
j_call: TRBJ2-5
clone_size: -
d_call: -
cdr3_aa: CASSLDRETQYF
cdr3_nt: TGTGCCAGCAGCTTAGATCGGGAGACCCAGTACTTC

v_call: TRBV14
j_call: TRBJ1-5
clone_size: -
d_call: -
cdr3_aa: CASSRLRGQPQHF
cdr3_nt: TGTGCCAGCAGCCGCCTGAGGGGCCAGCCCCAGCATTTT

v_call: TRBV30
j_call: TRBJ2-7
clone_size: few
d_call: TRBD2
cdr3_aa: CAWSGTSFDEQYF
cdr3_nt: TGTGCCTGGTCCGGGACTAGCTTCGACGAGCAGTACTTC

v_call: TRBV2
j_call: TRBJ1-6
clone_size: -
d_call: -
cdr3_aa: CARSTDRGNSPLHF
cdr3_nt: TGTGCCAGGTCGACCGACAGAGGGAATTCACCCCTCCACTTT

v_call: TRBV4-1
j_call: TRBJ1-4
clone_size: once
d_call: -
cdr3_aa: CASSVSPGGEYEKLFF
cdr3_nt: TGCGCCAGCAGCGTAAGCCCCGGGGGCGAATACGAAAAACTGTTTTTT

v_call: TRBV7-2
j_call: TRBJ1-1
clone_size: -
d_call: -
cdr3_aa: CASSFGGANTEAFF
cdr3_nt: TGTGCCAGCAGCTTTGGGGGGGCAAACACTGAAGCTTTCTTT

v_call: TRBV9
j_call: TRBJ1-2
clone_size: -
d_call: -
cdr3_aa: CASSVAPGANYGYTF
cdr3_nt: TGTGCCAGCAGCGTAGCCCCGGGGGCTAACTATGGCTACACCTTC